Listed below are T cell receptor beta chains from one sample, sequenced in a study of post-analysis software for immune sequencing data. In TCRdb, the PCR reads were re-called with MiXCR into one record per CDR3 protein. The sample has 250,000 to 300,000 distinct CDR3 sequences; about 38% are singletons. Specimen: blood. These receptors came from a girl aged 10 to 17 with multiple sclerosis. Both conserved end residues are part of each CDR3. D genes are given only for firm matches. Where a row states a size, it is once, few, many or the class of an expanded clone; other rows omit it.

v_gene	j_gene	d_gene	abundance	CDR3aa	CDR3nt
TRBV6-6	TRBJ1-5	.	.	CASSSDSLGQPQHF	TGTGCCAGCAGTTCCGACAGTTTGGGTCAGCCCCAGCATTTT
TRBV5-1	TRBJ2-7	.	.	CASSSGASNEQYF	TGCGCCAGCAGCTCCGGGGCGAGCAACGAGCAGTACTTC
TRBV12-5	TRBJ1-1	.	many	CASGFGEGTEAFF	TGTGCTAGTGGTTTCGGGGAGGGCACTGAAGCTTTCTTT
TRBV11-2	TRBJ2-3	.	many	CASSLGTGTDTQYF	TGTGCCAGCAGCTTAGGGACTGGCACAGATACGCAGTATTTT
TRBV4-1	TRBJ2-5	.	many	CASSAFGREGQETQYF	TGCGCCAGCAGCGCCTTCGGGCGGGAAGGCCAAGAGACCCAGTACTTC
TRBV11-2	TRBJ1-6	.	.	CASSPDGAVYNSPLHF	TGTGCCAGCAGCCCCGACGGGGCTGTCTATAATTCACCCCTCCACTTT
TRBV24-1	TRBJ2-5	TRBD1	.	CVTSDSDLRQGASYNEQYF	TGTGTCACCAGTGATTCCGACCTGAGACAGGGGGCATCCTACAATGAGCAGTACTTC
TRBV11-2	TRBJ2-5	TRBD2	.	CASRFDGGRSQETQYF	TGTGCCAGCAGATTTGATGGCGGGAGGTCCCAAGAGACCCAGTACTTC
TRBV11-2	TRBJ2-1	TRBD2	many	CASSWGLAIYNEQFF	TGTGCCAGCAGCTGGGGACTAGCGATTTACAATGAGCAGTTCTTC
TRBV7-2	TRBJ2-3	.	.	CASSWGGTDTQYF	TGTGCCAGCAGCTGGGGGGGCACAGATACGCAGTATTTT
TRBV20-1	TRBJ2-1	.	many	CSAAQVHFYNEQFF	TGCAGTGCTGCCCAGGTTCACTTTTACAATGAGCAGTTCTTC
TRBV24-1	TRBJ1-5	.	many	CATSPPPGDQPQHF	TGTGCCACCAGCCCACCCCCGGGGGATCAGCCCCAGCATTTT
TRBV7-9	TRBJ1-4	TRBD1	.	CASSYSGTANEKLFF	TGTGCCAGCAGCTACTCCGGGACAGCTAATGAAAAACTGTTTTTT
TRBV11-2	TRBJ1-2	.	many	CASSPGAGDYYGYTF	TGTGCCAGCAGCCCTGGGGCCGGGGACTACTATGGCTACACCTTC
TRBV20-1	TRBJ1-1	TRBD1	.	CSAAGTGARGEAFF	TGCAGTGCTGCCGGGACAGGAGCAAGGGGTGAAGCTTTCTTT
TRBV11-2	TRBJ2-7	TRBD2	.	CASSQAGPYEQYF	TGTGCCAGCAGCCAAGCGGGACCCTACGAGCAGTACTTC
TRBV7-9	TRBJ1-4	.	many	CASSFGSGADNEKLFF	TGTGCCAGCAGCTTCGGGTCAGGCGCTGATAATGAAAAACTGTTTTTT
TRBV10-3	TRBJ2-1	.	.	CAISSDSSSYNEQFF	TGTGCCATAAGCTCGGACAGTAGCTCCTACAATGAGCAGTTCTTC
TRBV20-1	TRBJ2-6	.	many	CSARDLRDWGGANVLTF	TGCAGTGCTAGAGATCTGCGCGACTGGGGTGGGGCCAACGTCCTGACTTTC
TRBV2	TRBJ2-3	TRBD2	many	CASGRGIRTDTQYF	TGTGCCAGCGGGCGGGGGATCCGCACAGATACGCAGTATTTT